Each of the 16 T cell receptor beta chains below was sequenced from the same sample in a study of blood T cells in healthy people across ages. The use of a sample-barcoded 5' primer and a J-beta primer mix characterized a second PCR of roughly 7 to 12 cycles. One entry per CDR3 protein, called by TCRdb with MiXCR from the 5' RACE reads. Here the sample spans around 670,000 distinct CDR3 sequences, about 28% being singletons. Sequencing input: blood. These receptors originate from a woman at least 80 years old in good health.

This clonotype has ten or more counts. The chain carries TRBV5-1 and TRBJ2-1, with TRBD2 matching over 13 bases. The V segment lost 3 bases and the J segment 6 bases; nucleotides outside the gene matches: 9. CDR3 length: 17 residues. The germline V gene has CDR1 SGHRS and CDR2 YFSETQ. CDR3 bases: TGCGCCAGCAGCTCGGAGCCACTAGCGGGGGGGGGCAATGAGCAGTTCTTC. Protein product: CASSSEPLAGGGNEQFF.

This clonotype was counted at least ten times. This chain uses TRBV20-1 with TRBJ2-7, with no clear D. This CDR3 has 13 amino acids. V dropped 3 bases and J dropped 5 bases, with 14 bases sitting between them. The V gene's germline CDR1 is DFQATT and CDR2 SNEGSKA (reference sequence). The CDR3 reads CSARGSLKDEQYF. The CDR3 nucleotides read TGCAGTGCTAGGGGCAGCCTTAAGGACGAGCAGTACTTC.

This clonotype was observed at least ten times. The gene calls are TRBV12-3 or TRBV12-4 and TRBJ1-5, with TRBD1 matching 10 bases. The V gene end was trimmed by 6 bases and the J gene end by 6 bases; junction bases not matched to a gene: 11. CDR3 length: 16 amino acids. The DNA of the CDR3 is TGTGCCAGCAGCCCCTGGGACAGGGACAGGGGTCAGCCCCAGCATTTT. Translation: CASSPWDRDRGQPQHF.

Ten or more counts support this clonotype. The V call is TRBV7-2, the J call TRBJ1-6; TRBD1 matches 10 bases. V lost 5 bases to trimming and J lost 13 bases; unmatched junction nucleotides: 8. Germline V CDR1 and CDR2: SGHTA, FQGNSA. CDR3 length: 14 residues. The CDR3 nucleotides are TGTGCCAGCAGCGGGACAGGGGCCCTTACGCCCCTCCACTTT. This translates into CASSGTGALTPLHF.

The chain combines TRBV20-1 with TRBJ1-2, with D possibly being TRBD1 (6 bases). Germline CDR1 DFQATT, CDR2 SNEGSKA (reference sequence). V lost 1 base and J 2 bases, leaving 8 bases between the germline ends. This CDR3 spans 13 amino acids. The CDR3 coding sequence is TGCAGTGCTAGAGTTACAGGGAACTATGGCTACACCTTC. It encodes CSARVTGNYGYTF.

This CDR3 reads CASSLGPSGDRSGNTIYF. The DNA for the CDR3 is TGCGCCAGCAGCTTAGGGCCTTCAGGGGATAGGTCTGGAAACACCATATATTTT. This chain connects TRBV5-1 to TRBJ1-3; D might be TRBD1 (6 bases). CDR1 and CDR2 from the germline V gene are SGHRS and YFSETQ. The CDR3 contains 18 residues. V gave up 2 bases and J gave up 1 base, with 19 bases separating them.

The sample holds a few counts of this clonotype. V usage is TRBV6-2 or TRBV6-3 and J usage is TRBJ1-5, with D possibly being TRBD1 (5 bases). The CDR3 is 16 residues long. V was pared by 6 bases and J by 7 bases, with 22 bases between. Per germline, CDR1 MNHEY and CDR2 SVGEGT. For the CDR3, the DNA is TGTGCCAGCAGCCCCCAGGCGGGGCGGGCCACCCAGCCCCAGCATTTT. Residues: CASSPQAGRATQPQHF.

This clonotype came up many times. CDR3 in DNA: TGTGCCAGCAGCCTGCCCGGGACTAGCCGTCACAATGAGCAGTTCTTC. As protein: CASSLPGTSRHNEQFF. The chain has TRBV5-5 and TRBJ2-1; TRBD2 matches 9 bases. Germline CDR1 reads SGHKS; CDR2 reads YYEKEE (reference sequence). With 4 bases clipped from V and 5 bases from J, the junction kept 10 bases outside the gene matches. This CDR3 region has 16 residues. Complete variable domain (other parts from reference TRBV5-5 and TRBJ2-1): DAGVTQSPTHLIKTRGQQVTLRCSPISGHKSVSWYQQVLGQGPQFIFQYYEKEERGRGNFPDRFSARQFPNYSSELNVNALLLGDSALYLCASSLPGTSRHNEQFFGPGTRLTVL.

The table lists this clonotype with many counts. The rearrangement links TRBV2 to TRBJ2-1, with D perhaps TRBD1 (5 bases). V was cut by 2 bases and J by 0 bases, with 11 bases left in between. The CDR3 covers 16 residues. Germline V gene data show CDR1 as SNHLY and CDR2 as FYNNEI. The CDR3 region is CASSELRTSSYNEQFF. CDR3 in DNA: TGTGCCAGCAGTGAACTCAGGACAAGCTCCTACAATGAGCAGTTCTTC. Full variable domain (outside the CDR3, taken from reference TRBV2 and TRBJ2-1): EPEVTQTPSHQVTQMGQEVILRCVPISNHLYFYWYRQILGQKVEFLVSFYNNEISEKSEIFDDQFSVERPDGSNFTLKIRSTKLEDSAMYFCASSELRTSSYNEQFFGPGTRLTVL.

The chain has TRBV15 and TRBJ2-2, with D maybe TRBD2 (6 bases). The CDR3 length is 15 residues. The ends were cut back, 5 bases at V and 1 base at J, with 11 bases in the middle. CDR1 and CDR2 from the germline V gene are LNHNV and YYDKDF (reference sequence). CDR3 DNA: TGTGCCACCAGCGGACGGCGGGGGAACACCGGGGAGCTGTTTTTT. Protein product: CATSGRRGNTGELFF.

This sequence joins TRBV6-5 and TRBJ1-1; a weak D match, TRBD1 (6 bases). CDR3 length: 15 residues. Per the germline V gene, CDR1 is MNHEY and CDR2 is SVGAGI. V dropped 5 bases and J dropped 0 bases, with 13 bases sitting between them. In nucleotides, the CDR3 is TGTGCCAGCAGTCTGATGGGGGCAATGAACACTGAAGCTTTCTTT. It encodes CASSLMGAMNTEAFF.

V gene TRBV7-2 combines with J gene TRBJ2-1; D is possibly TRBD1 (6 bases). The germline V gene encodes CDR1 SGHTA and CDR2 FQGNSA. V shed 5 bases and J shed 4 bases, with 18 bases lying between them. This CDR3 spans 16 amino acids. CDR3 sequence (DNA): TGTGCCAGCAGCAGAACAGACAGGTTTTTTTACAATGAGCAGTTCTTC. Protein sequence: CASSRTDRFFYNEQFF.

This clonotype was seen repeatedly, ten times or more. The J gene is TRBJ2-1, the V gene TRBV5-5; 8 positions agree with TRBD2. The V gene's germline CDR1 is SGHKS and CDR2 YYEKEE (reference sequence). J lost 0 bases, V lost 1 base, and 9 bases had no gene match. This CDR3 is 18 amino acids long. CDR3 amino acids: CASSLSLAGAGSYNEQFF. CDR3 sequence (DNA): TGTGCCAGCAGCTTGAGTCTAGCGGGTGCGGGCTCCTACAATGAGCAGTTCTTC. Filled out from reference TRBV5-5 and TRBJ2-1, the complete variable domain reads DAGVTQSPTHLIKTRGQQVTLRCSPISGHKSVSWYQQVLGQGPQFIFQYYEKEERGRGNFPDRFSARQFPNYSSELNVNALLLGDSALYLCASSLSLAGAGSYNEQFFGPGTRLTVL.

This clonotype was observed a few times. The chain carries TRBV7-9 and TRBJ1-5; D is perhaps TRBD1 (6 bases). The CDR3 runs to 13 residues. Between the trimmed V and J ends, which lost 6 bases and 6 bases, there was a span of 12 bases. The germline V gene has CDR1 SEHNR and CDR2 FQNEAQ (reference sequence). DNA of the CDR3: TGTGCCAGCAGTACAGGGTCGAGTCAGCCCCAGCATTTT. Translating it yields CASSTGSSQPQHF.

This clonotype was seen at least ten times. This sequence joins TRBV4-1 and TRBJ1-6, with unresolved D. The CDR3 is 16 amino acids. Trimming pared 0 bases from V and 0 bases from J, leaving 6 bases between. Germline CDR1 reads MGHRA; CDR2 reads YSYEKL. This chain's CDR3 is CASSQDPSSYNSPLHF. For the CDR3, the DNA is TGCGCCAGCAGCCAAGACCCGAGCTCCTATAATTCACCCCTCCACTTT.

The V gene is TRBV10-3, the J gene TRBJ1-1; tentative D call: TRBD1 (5 bases). The CDR3 spans 15 residues. The ends were cut back, 3 bases at V and 0 bases at J, with 11 bases in the middle. The germline V gene has CDR1 ENHRY and CDR2 SYGVKD. The CDR3 nucleotides read TGTGCCATCAGTGATCCAGGGATGATGAACACTGAAGCTTTCTTT. Protein sequence: CAISDPGMMNTEAFF.